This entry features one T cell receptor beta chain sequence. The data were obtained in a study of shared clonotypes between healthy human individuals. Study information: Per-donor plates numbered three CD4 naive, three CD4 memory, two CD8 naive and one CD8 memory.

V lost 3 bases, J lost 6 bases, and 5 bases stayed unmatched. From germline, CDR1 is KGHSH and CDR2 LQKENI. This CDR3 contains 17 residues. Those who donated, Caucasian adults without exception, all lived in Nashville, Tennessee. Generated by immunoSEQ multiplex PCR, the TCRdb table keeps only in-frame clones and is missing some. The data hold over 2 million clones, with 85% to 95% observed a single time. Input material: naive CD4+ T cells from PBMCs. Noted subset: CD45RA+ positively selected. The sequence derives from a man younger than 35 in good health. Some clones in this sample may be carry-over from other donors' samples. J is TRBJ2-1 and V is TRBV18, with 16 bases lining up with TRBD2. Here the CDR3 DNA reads TGTGCCAGCTCACCCGGGACTAGCGGGAGGGCCCTCAATGAGCAGTTCTTC. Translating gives CASSPGTSGRALNEQFF.